A single sample is the source of the 8 T cell receptor beta chains below, sequenced in a study of post-analysis software for immune sequencing data. The study's findings and limits: In patients, five or six TRBV segments were more frequent than in controls, with TRBV5-6, TRBV5-1 and TRBV20-1 among them.

Their antigens are not known. Tagging with unique molecular identifiers was a feature of the TCR beta cDNA libraries. TCRdb fed the PCR reads into MiXCR, producing one record per CDR3 protein. The sample consists of 600,000 to 700,000 distinct CDR3 sequences, 59% of them appearing once. Input material: blood. The source of these receptors is a girl aged 2 to 10 with multiple sclerosis.

The gene calls are TRBV10-2 and TRBJ1-5; D unresolved. CDR3 length: 16 residues. Trimming cost V 0 bases and J 6 bases, with 15 bases left between them. CDR1 and CDR2 (germline): WSHSY, SAAADI. CDR3: CASSESTGTSSQPQHF. CDR3 nucleotide sequence: TGCGCCAGCAGTGAGTCGACGGGAACTTCCAGTCAGCCCCAGCATTTT.

This chain connects TRBV5-6 to TRBJ2-3; the match to TRBD2 covers 11 bases. In germline, CDR1 is SGHDT, CDR2 YYEEEE. This CDR3 is built from 16 residues. The V gene end was trimmed by 2 bases and the J gene end by 3 bases; junction bases not matched to a gene: 5. The CDR3 coding sequence is TGTGCCAGCAGCTTCAGAGCTAGCGGGAGGACAGATACGCAGTATTTT. Translation gives CASSFRASGRTDTQYF.

CDR3 sequence: CSARGRTSDRRIARDEQFF. The CDR3 DNA is TGCAGTGCTAGAGGCCGGACTAGCGATAGGCGGATTGCCCGTGATGAGCAGTTCTTC. The genes are TRBV20-1 and TRBJ2-1; 9 bases line up with TRBD2. V shed 1 base and J 8 bases; nucleotides not matched to a gene: 21. Germline V gene lookup returns CDR1 DFQATT and CDR2 SNEGSKA (reference sequence). The CDR3 loop spans 19 amino acids.

The chain has TRBV20-1 and TRBJ1-2; D possibly corresponds to TRBD1 (5 bases). Trimming removed 6 bases at V and 4 bases at J, with 18 bases between. Germline V gene data show CDR1 as DFQATT and CDR2 as SNEGSKA (reference sequence). The CDR3 is made up of 14 amino acids. The CDR3 region is CSAPVARGGYGYTF. The DNA for the CDR3 is TGCAGTGCGCCCGTAGCGCGCGGGGGCTATGGCTACACCTTC.

This rearrangement joins TRBV7-2 to TRBJ2-3; 8 bases agree with TRBD2. Germline V gene data show CDR1 as SGHTA and CDR2 as FQGNSA. The CDR3 sequence is 18 residues long. V shed 0 bases, J shed 0 bases, and the junction held 8 bases outside the gene matches. The CDR3 protein is CASSLAYGGGLSTDTQYF. In nucleotides, the CDR3 is TGTGCCAGCAGCTTAGCGTATGGCGGGGGGCTTAGCACAGATACGCAGTATTTT.

This chain links TRBV29-1 with TRBJ2-7; 10 bases map to TRBD1. Germline CDR1 is SQVTM and CDR2 is ANQGSEA. The CDR3 extends over 15 amino acids. V trimming: 4 bases; J trimming: 3 bases; junction bases outside the gene matches: 9. The CDR3 DNA sequence: TGCAGCGTTGGGGGAACCGGGACAGGGGTCTACGAGCAGTACTTC. It codes for CSVGGTGTGVYEQYF.

There are a few counts of this clonotype. The chain employs TRBV10-3 and TRBJ2-1; 8 bases align to TRBD1. This CDR3 is 14 amino acids long. Per germline, CDR1 ENHRY and CDR2 SYGVKD. Trimming removed 4 bases from V and 4 bases from J; junction bases left unmatched: 3. The CDR3: CAISGTGPYNEQFF. The CDR3 DNA is TGTGCCATCAGTGGGACAGGGCCTTACAATGAGCAGTTCTTC.

Details on this clonotype: The junction shows a germline mismatch at one end, possibly a read error. This rearrangement joins TRBV7-2 to TRBJ2-1; a possible D gene is TRBD1 (6 bases). The CDR3 sequence is 13 residues long. Germline V gives CDR1 SGHTA, CDR2 FQGNSA. The CDR3 DNA reads TGTGCCGGCAGCTTGACAGGCAACAATGAGCAGTTCTTC. The encoded protein is CAGSLTGNNEQFF.